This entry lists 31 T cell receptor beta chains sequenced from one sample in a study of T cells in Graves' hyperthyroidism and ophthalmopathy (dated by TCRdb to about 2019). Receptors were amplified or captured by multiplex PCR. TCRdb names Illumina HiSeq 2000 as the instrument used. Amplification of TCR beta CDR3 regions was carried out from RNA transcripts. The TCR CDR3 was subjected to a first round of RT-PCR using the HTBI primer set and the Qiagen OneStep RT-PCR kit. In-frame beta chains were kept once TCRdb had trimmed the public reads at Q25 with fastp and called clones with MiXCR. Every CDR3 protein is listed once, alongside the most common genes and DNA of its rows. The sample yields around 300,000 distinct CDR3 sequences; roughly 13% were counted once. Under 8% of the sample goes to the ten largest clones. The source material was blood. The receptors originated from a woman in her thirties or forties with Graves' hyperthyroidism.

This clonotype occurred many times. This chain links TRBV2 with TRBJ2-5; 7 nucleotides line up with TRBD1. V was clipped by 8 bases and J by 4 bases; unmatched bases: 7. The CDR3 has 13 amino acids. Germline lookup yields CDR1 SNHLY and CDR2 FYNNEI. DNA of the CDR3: TGTGCCAGCCTACGGGACAGCGGAGAGACCCAGTACTTC. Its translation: CASLRDSGETQYF.

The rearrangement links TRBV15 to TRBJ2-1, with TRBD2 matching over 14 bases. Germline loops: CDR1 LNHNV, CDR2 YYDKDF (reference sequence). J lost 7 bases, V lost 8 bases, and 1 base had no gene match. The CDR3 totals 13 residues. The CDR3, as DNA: TGTGCCACCGGACTAGCGGGAGGTAATGAGCAGTTCTTC. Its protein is CATGLAGGNEQFF. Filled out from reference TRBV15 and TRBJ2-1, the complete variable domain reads DAMVIQNPRYQVTQFGKPVTLSCSQTLNHNVMYWYQQKSSQAPKLLFHYYDKDFNNEADTPDNFQSRRPNTSFCFLDIRSPGLGDTAMYLCATGLAGGNEQFFGPGTRLTVL.

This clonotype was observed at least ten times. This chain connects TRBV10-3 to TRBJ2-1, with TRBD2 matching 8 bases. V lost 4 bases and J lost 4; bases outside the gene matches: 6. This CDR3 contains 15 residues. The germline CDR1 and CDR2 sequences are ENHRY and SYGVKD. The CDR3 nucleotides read TGTGCCATCAGTGTGGGAGCGGGAGAATACAATGAGCAGTTCTTC. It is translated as CAISVGAGEYNEQFF.

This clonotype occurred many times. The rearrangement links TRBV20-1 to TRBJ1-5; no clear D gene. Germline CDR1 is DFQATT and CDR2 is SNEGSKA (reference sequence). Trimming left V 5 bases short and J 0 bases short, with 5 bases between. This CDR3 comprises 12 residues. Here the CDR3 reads CSARFSNQPQHF. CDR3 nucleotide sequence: TGCAGTGCTCGCTTTAGCAATCAGCCCCAGCATTTT.

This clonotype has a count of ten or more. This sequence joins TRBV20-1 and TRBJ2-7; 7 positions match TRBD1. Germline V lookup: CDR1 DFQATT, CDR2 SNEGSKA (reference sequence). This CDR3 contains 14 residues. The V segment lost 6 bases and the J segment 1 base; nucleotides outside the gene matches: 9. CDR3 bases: TGCAGTGCCAAAACGACAGGGAATTCCTACGAGCAGTACTTC. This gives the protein CSAKTTGNSYEQYF.

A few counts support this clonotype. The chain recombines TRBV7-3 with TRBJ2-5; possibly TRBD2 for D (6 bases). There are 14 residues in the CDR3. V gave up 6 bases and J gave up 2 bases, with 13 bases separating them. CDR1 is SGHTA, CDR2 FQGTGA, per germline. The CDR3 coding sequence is TGTGCCAGCAGTTATAATAGCGGTCAAGAGACCCAGTACTTC. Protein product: CASSYNSGQETQYF.

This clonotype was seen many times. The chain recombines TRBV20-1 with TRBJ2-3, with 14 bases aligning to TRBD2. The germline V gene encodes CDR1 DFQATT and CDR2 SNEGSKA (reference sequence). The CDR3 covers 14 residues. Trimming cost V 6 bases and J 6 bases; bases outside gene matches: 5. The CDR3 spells CSAPTSGRVDTQYF. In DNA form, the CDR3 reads TGCAGTGCGCCGACTAGCGGGAGGGTTGATACGCAGTATTTT.

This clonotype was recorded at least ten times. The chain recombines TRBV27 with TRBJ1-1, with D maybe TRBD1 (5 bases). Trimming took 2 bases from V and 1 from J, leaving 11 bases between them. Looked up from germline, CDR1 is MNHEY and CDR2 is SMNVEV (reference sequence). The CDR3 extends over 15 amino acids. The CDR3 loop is CASSLIGAGNTEAFF. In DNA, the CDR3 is TGTGCCAGCAGTTTAATAGGGGCGGGGAACACTGAAGCTTTCTTT.

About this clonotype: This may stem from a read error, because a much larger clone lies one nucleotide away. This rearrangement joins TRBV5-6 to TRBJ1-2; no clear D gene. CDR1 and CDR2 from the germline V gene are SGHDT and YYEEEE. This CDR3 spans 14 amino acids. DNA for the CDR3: TGTGCCAGCAGCTTGATATCTGCCTACTATGGCTACGCCTTC. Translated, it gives CASSLISAYYGYAF.

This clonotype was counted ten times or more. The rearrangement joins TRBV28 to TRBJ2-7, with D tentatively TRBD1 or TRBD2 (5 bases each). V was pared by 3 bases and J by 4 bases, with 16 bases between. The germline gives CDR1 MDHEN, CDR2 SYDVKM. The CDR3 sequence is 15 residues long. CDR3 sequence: CASSFIGGRAYEQYF. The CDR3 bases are TGTGCCAGCAGTTTCATTGGGGGACGAGCGTACGAGCAGTACTTC.

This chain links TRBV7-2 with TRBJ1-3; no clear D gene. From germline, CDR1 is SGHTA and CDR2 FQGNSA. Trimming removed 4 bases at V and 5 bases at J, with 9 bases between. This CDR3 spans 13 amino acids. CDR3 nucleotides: TGTGCCAGCAGCTCGGGAATGAGAAACACCATATATTTT. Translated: CASSSGMRNTIYF.

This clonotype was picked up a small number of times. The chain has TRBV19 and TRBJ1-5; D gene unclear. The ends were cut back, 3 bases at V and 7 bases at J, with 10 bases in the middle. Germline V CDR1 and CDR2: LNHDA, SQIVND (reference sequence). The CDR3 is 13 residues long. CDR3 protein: CASSILGGQPQHF. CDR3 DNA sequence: TGTGCCAGTAGTATTTTGGGCGGGCAGCCCCAGCATTTT.

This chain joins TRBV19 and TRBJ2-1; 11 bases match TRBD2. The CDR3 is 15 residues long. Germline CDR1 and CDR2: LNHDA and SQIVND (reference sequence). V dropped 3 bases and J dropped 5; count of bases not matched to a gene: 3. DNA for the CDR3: TGTGCCAGTAGTATCCAGGGACTAGCGGACAATGAGCAGTTCTTC. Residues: CASSIQGLADNEQFF.

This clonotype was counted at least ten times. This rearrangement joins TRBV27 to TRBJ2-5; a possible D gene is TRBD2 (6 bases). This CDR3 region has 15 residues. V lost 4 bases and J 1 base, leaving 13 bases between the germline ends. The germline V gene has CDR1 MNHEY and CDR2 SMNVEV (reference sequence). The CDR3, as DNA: TGTGCCAGCAGTTCTCCCGGGAGCCCCCAAGAGACCCAGTACTTC. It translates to CASSSPGSPQETQYF.

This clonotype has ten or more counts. CDR3 bases: TGTGCCAGCAGTTTATGGGGCAGGGGGCGGTACGAGCAGTACTTC. It translates to CASSLWGRGRYEQYF. The chain employs TRBV28 and TRBJ2-7, with 8 bases lining up with TRBD1. The CDR3 runs 15 residues. The V gene's germline CDR1 is MDHEN and CDR2 SYDVKM. J lost 4 bases, V lost 0 bases, and 5 bases had no gene match.

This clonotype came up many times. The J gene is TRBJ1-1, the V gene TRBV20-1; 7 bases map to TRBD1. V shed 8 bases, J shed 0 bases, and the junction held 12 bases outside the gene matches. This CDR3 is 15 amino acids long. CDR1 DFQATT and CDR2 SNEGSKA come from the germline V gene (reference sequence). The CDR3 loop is CSPRGGPPLNTEAFF. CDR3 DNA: TGCAGTCCCCGAGGGGGCCCCCCATTGAACACTGAAGCTTTCTTT.

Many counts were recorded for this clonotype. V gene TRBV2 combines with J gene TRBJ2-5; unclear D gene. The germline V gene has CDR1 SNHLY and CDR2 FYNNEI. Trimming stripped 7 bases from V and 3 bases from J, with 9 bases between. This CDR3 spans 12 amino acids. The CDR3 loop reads CASMGVKETQYF. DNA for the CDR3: TGTGCCAGCATGGGCGTTAAAGAGACCCAGTACTTC.

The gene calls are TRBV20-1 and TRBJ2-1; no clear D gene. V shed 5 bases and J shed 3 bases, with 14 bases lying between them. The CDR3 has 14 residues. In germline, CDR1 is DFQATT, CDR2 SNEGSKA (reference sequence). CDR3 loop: CSALGLGFYNEQFF. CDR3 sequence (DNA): TGCAGTGCTTTAGGATTGGGGTTCTACAATGAGCAGTTCTTC.

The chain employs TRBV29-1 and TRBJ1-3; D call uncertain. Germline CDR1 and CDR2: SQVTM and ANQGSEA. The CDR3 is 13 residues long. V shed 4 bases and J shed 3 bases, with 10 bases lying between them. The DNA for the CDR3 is TGCAGCGTTGCAGAAACGCATGGAAACACCATATATTTT. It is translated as CSVAETHGNTIYF.

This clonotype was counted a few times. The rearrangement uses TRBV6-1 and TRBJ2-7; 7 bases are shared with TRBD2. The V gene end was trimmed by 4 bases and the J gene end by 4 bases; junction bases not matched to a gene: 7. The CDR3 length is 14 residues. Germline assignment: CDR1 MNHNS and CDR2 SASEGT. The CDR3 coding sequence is TGTGCCAGCAGTGCTGCGGGAGAGGGGTACGAGCAGTACTTC. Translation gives CASSAAGEGYEQYF.

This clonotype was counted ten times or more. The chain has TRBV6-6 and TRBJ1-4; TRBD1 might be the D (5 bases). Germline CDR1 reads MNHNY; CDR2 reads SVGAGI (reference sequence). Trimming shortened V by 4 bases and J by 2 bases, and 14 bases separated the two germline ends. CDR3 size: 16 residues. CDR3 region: CASSWDQPSTNEKLFF. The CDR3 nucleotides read TGTGCCAGCAGTTGGGACCAACCTTCGACTAATGAAAAACTGTTTTTT.

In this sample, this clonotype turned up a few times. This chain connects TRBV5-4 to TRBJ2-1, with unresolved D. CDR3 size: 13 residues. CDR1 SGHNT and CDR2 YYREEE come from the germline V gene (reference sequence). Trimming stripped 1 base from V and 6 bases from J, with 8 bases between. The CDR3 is CASSLYSINEQFF. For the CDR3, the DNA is TGTGCCAGCAGCTTGTACTCGATCAATGAGCAGTTCTTC.

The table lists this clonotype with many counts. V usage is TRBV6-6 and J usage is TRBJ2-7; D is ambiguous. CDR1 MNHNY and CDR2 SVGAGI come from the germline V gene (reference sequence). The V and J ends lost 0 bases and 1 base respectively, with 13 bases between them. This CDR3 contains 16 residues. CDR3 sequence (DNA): TGTGCCAGCAGTTACTCGTTTTCGGGCAGTTCCTACGAGCAGTACTTC. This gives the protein CASSYSFSGSSYEQYF.

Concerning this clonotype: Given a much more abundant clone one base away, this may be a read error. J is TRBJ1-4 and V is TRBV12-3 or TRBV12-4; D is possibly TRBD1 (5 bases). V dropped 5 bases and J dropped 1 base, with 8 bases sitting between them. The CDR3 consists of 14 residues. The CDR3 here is CASSRGGTNEKLFF. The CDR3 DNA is TGTGCCAGCAGTCGGGGGGGAACTAATGAAAAACTGTTTTTT.

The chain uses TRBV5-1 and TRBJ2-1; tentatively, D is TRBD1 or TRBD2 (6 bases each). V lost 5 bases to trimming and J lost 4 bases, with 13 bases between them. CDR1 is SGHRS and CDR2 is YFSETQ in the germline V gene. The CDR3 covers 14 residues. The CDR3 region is CASRGGGGYNEQFF. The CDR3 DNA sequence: TGCGCCAGCAGGGGAGGAGGGGGATACAATGAGCAGTTCTTC.

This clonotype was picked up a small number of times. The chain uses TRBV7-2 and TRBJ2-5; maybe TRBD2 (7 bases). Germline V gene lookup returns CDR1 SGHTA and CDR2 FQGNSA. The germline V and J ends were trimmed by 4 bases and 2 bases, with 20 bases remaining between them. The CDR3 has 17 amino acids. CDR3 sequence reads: CASSSETPRGGQETQYF. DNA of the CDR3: TGTGCCAGCAGCTCCGAGACACCGAGGGGGGGGCAAGAGACCCAGTACTTC.

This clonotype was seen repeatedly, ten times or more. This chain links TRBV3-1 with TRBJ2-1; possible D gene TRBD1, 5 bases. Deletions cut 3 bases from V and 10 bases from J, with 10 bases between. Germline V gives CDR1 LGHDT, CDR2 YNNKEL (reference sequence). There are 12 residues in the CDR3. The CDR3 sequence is CASSHYDSEQFF. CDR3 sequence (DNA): TGTGCCAGCAGCCATTACGACAGCGAGCAGTTCTTC.

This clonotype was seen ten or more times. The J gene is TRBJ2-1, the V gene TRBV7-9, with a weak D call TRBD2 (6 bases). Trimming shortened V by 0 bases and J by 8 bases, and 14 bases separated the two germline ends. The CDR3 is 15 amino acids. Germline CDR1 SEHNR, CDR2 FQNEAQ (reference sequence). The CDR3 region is CASSLAWSGSHEQFF. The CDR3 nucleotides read TGTGCCAGCAGCTTAGCGTGGAGCGGGTCCCATGAGCAGTTCTTC. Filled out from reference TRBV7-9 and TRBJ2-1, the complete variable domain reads DTGVSQNPRHKITKRGQNVTFRCDPISEHNRLYWYRQTLGQGPEFLTYFQNEAQLEKSRLLSDRFSAERPKGSFSTLEIQRTEQGDSAMYLCASSLAWSGSHEQFFGPGTRLTVL.

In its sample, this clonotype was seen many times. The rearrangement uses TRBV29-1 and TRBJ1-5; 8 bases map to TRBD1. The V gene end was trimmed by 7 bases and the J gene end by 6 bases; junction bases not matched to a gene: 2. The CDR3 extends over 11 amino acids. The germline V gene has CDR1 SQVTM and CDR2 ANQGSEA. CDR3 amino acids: CSADRGQPQHF. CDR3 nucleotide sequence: TGCAGCGCAGACAGGGGTCAGCCCCAGCATTTT.

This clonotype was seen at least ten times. CDR3 in amino acids: CASSRLAGVIKYF. CDR3 sequence (DNA): TGTGCCAGCAGCCGACTAGCGGGAGTGATAAAGTACTTC. The chain couples TRBV3-1 to TRBJ2-5; 12 nucleotides agree with TRBD2. V was pared by 4 bases and J by 12 bases, with 6 bases of the junction left unmatched. This CDR3 contains 13 residues. Germline V gene data show CDR1 as LGHDT and CDR2 as YNNKEL (reference sequence).

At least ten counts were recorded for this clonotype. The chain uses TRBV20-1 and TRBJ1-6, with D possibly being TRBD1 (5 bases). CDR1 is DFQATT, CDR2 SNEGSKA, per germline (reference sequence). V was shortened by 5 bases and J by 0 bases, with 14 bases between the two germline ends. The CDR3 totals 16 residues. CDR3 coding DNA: TGCAGTGCTCCCCGTGGGGGAAGCTCCTATAATTCACCCCTCCACTTT. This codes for CSAPRGGSSYNSPLHF.